This passage covers 25 T cell receptor beta chains from one sample sequenced in a study of blood T cell repertoires in COVID-19 (dated by TCRdb to about 2020). Library prep was done by the immunoSEQ multiplex PCR assay. Held by TCRdb, this immuneACCESS table contains in-frame sequences only and omits some clones. Under half of the omission traces to an unresolved V gene where checked; the cause of the rest is unknown. This sample has 190,000 or so clones in its table, and around 87% of those were observed once. The ten largest make up 0.6% to 0.8% of the sample. Sequenced input: peripheral blood. The receptor source for this set is a man over 45 with acute or convalescent COVID-19.

The J gene is TRBJ2-7, the V gene TRBV6-2 or TRBV6-3, with a weak D call TRBD1 (5 bases). This CDR3 is built from 14 residues. Trimming cost V 4 bases and J 1 base, with 11 bases left between them. Germline values: CDR1 MNHEY, CDR2 SVGEGT. The CDR3 nucleotides are TGTGCCAGCAGTTCACCTCACAGGTCCTACGAGCAGTACGTC. Its translation is CASSSPHRSYEQYV.

This clone was observed once. The genes are TRBV2 and TRBJ2-3; unclear D gene. Germline values: CDR1 SNHLY, CDR2 FYNNEI. V lost 3 bases to trimming and J lost 1 base, with 8 bases between them. The CDR3 is 14 amino acids. The CDR3 nucleotides are TGTGCCAGCAGTGAGATCAGCGGCACAGATACGCAGTATTTT. Translating it yields CASSEISGTDTQYF.

The chain uses TRBV9 and TRBJ1-1; 8 bases are a match to TRBD1. Germline CDR1 reads SGDLS; CDR2 reads YYNGEE. The ends lost 4 bases at V and 1 base at J; junction bases unmatched: 9. This CDR3 has 16 amino acids. The CDR3 bases are TGTGCCAGCAGCCTCAGAGGTGACAGGGGGAACACTGAAGCTTTCTTT. Amino acids: CASSLRGDRGNTEAFF.

The chain is built from TRBV24-1 and TRBJ2-5; tentative D call: TRBD1 (6 bases). In germline, CDR1 is KGHDR, CDR2 SFDVKD. CDR3 length: 17 amino acids. V lost 3 bases and J 4 bases, leaving 20 bases between the germline ends. The chain's CDR3 is CATSDIQGPSAGETQYF. For the CDR3, the DNA is TGTGCCACCAGTGATATACAGGGACCCAGCGCGGGAGAGACCCAGTACTTC.

The rearrangement uses TRBV11-1 and TRBJ2-3, with D tentatively TRBD2 (6 bases). V was shortened by 1 base and J by 0 bases, with 8 bases between the two germline ends. This CDR3 comprises 15 residues. The germline V gene encodes CDR1 SGHAT and CDR2 FQDESV (reference sequence). CDR3 in amino acids: CASSLDGSSTDTQYF. The CDR3 bases are TGTGCCAGCAGCTTAGACGGGAGTAGCACAGATACGCAGTATTTT.

The chain couples TRBV18 to TRBJ2-5; TRBD1 is a possible D gene (6 bases). Trimming stripped 3 bases from V and 5 bases from J, with 19 bases between. Germline values: CDR1 KGHSH, CDR2 LQKENI. The CDR3 has 16 amino acids. The DNA for the CDR3 is TGTGCCAGCTCACCGATTCGATCAGGGGCCTCTGAGACCCAGTACTTC. Its translation: CASSPIRSGASETQYF.

The chain links TRBV7-2 to TRBJ2-2; perhaps TRBD2 as D (5 bases). V was pared by 3 bases and J by 0 bases, with 8 bases between. The CDR3 length is 15 residues. The V gene's germline CDR1 is SGHTA and CDR2 FQGNSA. In DNA, the CDR3 is TGTGCCAGCAGCTTTTCCGGGACGAACACCGGGGAGCTGTTTTTT. Translated, it gives CASSFSGTNTGELFF. The full variable domain, in which reference TRBV7-2 and TRBJ2-2 provide the parts outside the CDR3, is GAGVSQSPSNKVTEKGKDVELRCDPISGHTALYWYRQSLGQGLEFLIYFQGNSAPDKSGLPSDRFSAERTGGSVSTLTIQRTQQEDSAVYLCASSFSGTNTGELFFGEGSRLTVL.

The gene calls are TRBV7-9 and TRBJ2-7; 8 positions agree with TRBD2. CDR1 and CDR2 (germline): SEHNR, FQNEAQ (reference sequence). CDR3 length equals 14 residues. J lost 4 bases, V lost 1 base, and 3 bases had no gene match. The CDR3 loop reads CASSLGGGQYEQYF. For the CDR3, the DNA is TGTGCCAGCAGCTTAGGCGGGGGGCAATACGAGCAGTACTTC.

The rearrangement uses TRBV19 and TRBJ2-7, with a possible D match to TRBD2 (7 bases). Trimming pared 5 bases from V and 2 bases from J, leaving 16 bases between. Germline V gene data show CDR1 as LNHDA and CDR2 as SQIVND (reference sequence). The CDR3 is made up of 15 amino acids. In nucleotides, the CDR3 is TGTGCCAGTAGTTGGGGGGGGCCCCGCACCTACGAGCAGTACTTC. This sequence encodes CASSWGGPRTYEQYF.

The rearrangement links TRBV9 to TRBJ2-2, with a tentative D call TRBD1 (5 bases). This CDR3 spans 16 amino acids. Germline lookup yields CDR1 SGDLS and CDR2 YYNGEE. V was trimmed by 0 bases and J by 4 bases, leaving 13 bases between them. CDR3 bases: TGTGCCAGCAGCGTAGGTACAGGAAGGAGCACCGGGGAGCTGTTTTTT. This sequence encodes CASSVGTGRSTGELFF.

This chain uses TRBV27 with TRBJ1-2, with 9 bases fitting TRBD1. Per the germline V gene, CDR1 is MNHEY and CDR2 is SMNVEV (reference sequence). With V trimmed by 2 bases and J by 4 bases, 5 bases remained unmatched. The CDR3 is 15 residues long. CDR3: CASSLRGQGSYGYTF. CDR3 sequence (DNA): TGTGCCAGCAGTTTAAGGGGACAGGGAAGCTATGGCTACACCTTC.

V usage is TRBV19 and J usage is TRBJ1-5; TRBD1 matches at 7 bases. The trim removed 8 bases at V and 0 bases at J, leaving 13 bases unmatched. The germline V gene has CDR1 LNHDA and CDR2 SQIVND (reference sequence). The CDR3 is 17 amino acids. CDR3 residues: CASRPENRGSSNQPQHF. Written as DNA, the CDR3 is TGTGCCAGTCGACCCGAGAACAGGGGATCTAGCAATCAGCCCCAGCATTTT. Using reference TRBV19 and TRBJ1-5 for the parts outside the CDR3, the full variable domain is DGGITQSPKYLFRKEGQNVTLSCEQNLNHDAMYWYRQDPGQGLRLIYYSQIVNDFQKGDIAEGYSVSREKKESFPLTVTSAQKNPTAFYLCASRPENRGSSNQPQHFGDGTRLSIL.

The J gene is TRBJ1-5, the V gene TRBV19; TRBD1 matches at 9 bases. In germline, CDR1 is LNHDA, CDR2 SQIVND (reference sequence). After removal of 5 bases from V and 5 bases from J, the junction contained 4 bases not matched to a gene. CDR3 length equals 14 residues. Here the CDR3 DNA reads TGTGCCAGTAGTGGAACAGGGGGCGATCAGCCCCAGCATTTT. This encodes CASSGTGGDQPQHF.

The rearrangement links TRBV5-8 to TRBJ1-5; unclear D gene. The CDR3 contains 15 residues. Trimming pared 5 bases from V and 0 bases from J, leaving 12 bases between. CDR1 SGHTS and CDR2 YDEGEE come from the germline V gene. In nucleotides, the CDR3 is TGTGCCAGCAGGCACCGACAAAATAGCAATCAGCCCCAGCATTTT. Translation gives CASRHRQNSNQPQHF.

The chain combines TRBV27 with TRBJ2-3, with TRBD2 matching 11 bases. Trimming at V came to 2 bases and at J to 1 base, leaving 5 bases not matched to a gene. This CDR3 is built from 17 residues. The germline V gene has CDR1 MNHEY and CDR2 SMNVEV (reference sequence). The CDR3 is CASSLQLAGAGTDTQYF. The CDR3 DNA reads TGTGCCAGCAGTTTACAACTAGCGGGAGCGGGCACAGATACGCAGTATTTT.

This sequence joins TRBV11-3 and TRBJ2-3, with D possibly TRBD2 on 6 matching bases. CDR3 length equals 15 residues. Germline V gene lookup returns CDR1 SGHNT and CDR2 YENEEA. Trimming stripped 1 base from V and 1 base from J, with 9 bases between. CDR3 DNA sequence: TGTGCCAGCAGCTTAGTCGGGAGCGGCACAGATACGCAGTATTTT. This codes for CASSLVGSGTDTQYF.

The count of this clone is one. The chain is built from TRBV3-1 (or the pseudogene TRBV3-2) and TRBJ1-2; 8 nucleotides agree with TRBD1. The germline V gene has CDR1 LGHDT and CDR2 YNNKEL (reference sequence). CDR3 length equals 16 residues. The V and J ends lost 4 bases and 8 bases, in that order; junction bases with no gene match: 15. Here the CDR3 reads CASSPRREDRVGGYTF. The DNA of the CDR3 is TGTGCCAGCAGCCCAAGAAGAGAGGACAGGGTAGGAGGCTACACCTTC.

The rearrangement links TRBV19 to TRBJ1-4, with D perhaps TRBD1 (5 bases). This CDR3 contains 13 residues. CDR1 LNHDA and CDR2 SQIVND come from the germline V gene (reference sequence). V lost 4 bases and J lost 8, with 11 bases in between. The CDR3 bases are TGTGCCAGTAGTAAACAGGTTCTCGAAAAACTGTTTTTT. Translated: CASSKQVLEKLFF.

This clone was counted a single time. The chain joins TRBV27 to TRBJ2-7, with D tentatively TRBD1 (5 bases). V was cut by 3 bases and J by 2 bases, with 11 bases left in between. The germline V gene encodes CDR1 MNHEY and CDR2 SMNVEV (reference sequence). The CDR3 length is 14 residues. DNA of the CDR3: TGTGCCAGCAGTTTCGGGCAGGGTCCCTACGAGCAGTACGTC. It yields the protein CASSFGQGPYEQYV.

The DNA for the CDR3 is TGTGCCAGCTCTCTCACAGAGGGCTATGGCTACACCTTC. Translated: CASSLTEGYGYTF. The V and J genes are TRBV18 and TRBJ1-2; no reliable D call. This CDR3 is built from 13 residues. The germline V gene encodes CDR1 KGHSH and CDR2 LQKENI. The V end lost 6 bases, the J end lost 4 bases, and 12 bases lay between the germline ends.

The J gene is TRBJ1-1, the V gene TRBV18, with D perhaps TRBD1 (5 bases). The CDR3 runs 15 residues. Germline CDR1 and CDR2: KGHSH and LQKENI. V lost 4 bases to trimming and J lost 0 bases, with 12 bases between them. The CDR3 spells CASSLGGTMNTEAFF. CDR3 sequence (DNA): TGTGCCAGCTCACTGGGAGGGACCATGAACACTGAAGCTTTCTTT.

This sequence joins TRBV4-1 and TRBJ1-2, with 8 bases lining up with TRBD1. The CDR3 has 14 residues. In germline, CDR1 is MGHRA, CDR2 YSYEKL. V gave up 2 bases and J gave up 4 bases; unmatched junction bases: 3. In DNA form, the CDR3 reads TGCGCCAGCAGCCAACCAGGGGGCAGCTATGGCTACACCTTC. Protein product: CASSQPGGSYGYTF.

J is TRBJ1-1 and V is TRBV6-4; 7 nucleotides line up with TRBD1. The CDR3 has 16 amino acids. Losses at the gene ends were 0 bases for V and 7 bases for J; bases not matched to a gene: 11. From germline, CDR1 is MRHNA and CDR2 SNTAGT. CDR3 protein: CASSDSLTGDRGEAFF. The CDR3 DNA reads TGTGCCAGCAGTGACTCACTTACAGGGGACCGGGGTGAAGCTTTCTTT.

This clone was found a few times. The chain carries TRBV28 and TRBJ2-4; D perhaps matches TRBD1 (6 bases). CDR3 length: 15 residues. Trimming took off 2 bases at V and 3 bases at J, with 11 bases between the two ends. CDR1 and CDR2 from the germline V gene are MDHEN and SYDVKM. The CDR3 here is CASSLPGQIKNIQYF. CDR3 coding DNA: TGTGCCAGCAGTTTACCCGGACAGATCAAAAACATTCAGTACTTC.

This chain connects TRBV30 to TRBJ1-2, with a possible D match to TRBD1 (5 bases). Trimming took off 2 bases at V and 4 bases at J, with 20 bases between the two ends. The CDR3 is made up of 16 amino acids. Per the germline V gene, CDR1 is GTSNPN and CDR2 is SVGIG (reference sequence). In DNA form, the CDR3 reads TGTGCCTGGAGTAGAACAGGCGGCCGTACTGGCTATGGCTACACCTTC. Translating it yields CAWSRTGGRTGYGYTF. The entire variable domain, with the rest obtained from reference TRBV30 and TRBJ1-2, is as follows: SQTIHQWPATLVQPVGSPLSLECTVEGTSNPNLYWYRQAAGRGLQLLFYSVGIGQISSEVPQNLSASRPQDRQFILSSKKLLLSDSGFYLCAWSRTGGRTGYGYTFGSGTRLTVV.